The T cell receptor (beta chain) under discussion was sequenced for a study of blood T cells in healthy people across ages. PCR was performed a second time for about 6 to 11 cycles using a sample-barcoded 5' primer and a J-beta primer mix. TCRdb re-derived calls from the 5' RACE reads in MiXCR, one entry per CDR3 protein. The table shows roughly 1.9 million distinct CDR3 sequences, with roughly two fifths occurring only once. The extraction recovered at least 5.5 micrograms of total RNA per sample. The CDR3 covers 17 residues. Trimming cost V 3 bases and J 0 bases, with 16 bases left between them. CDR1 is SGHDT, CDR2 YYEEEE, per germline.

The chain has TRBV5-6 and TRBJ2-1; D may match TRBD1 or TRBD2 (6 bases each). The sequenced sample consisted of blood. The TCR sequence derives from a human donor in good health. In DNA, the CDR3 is TGTGCCAGCAGCTCGACAAGGGGGGTTGACTCCTACAATGAGCAGTTCTTC. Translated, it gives CASSSTRGVDSYNEQFF.